These 27 T cell receptor beta chains were all obtained from the same sample, sequenced in a study of cytomegalovirus exposure and HLA in healthy donors. Primers included in the PCR were 60 Vbeta and 13 Jbeta primers. The table came from immunoSEQ multiplex PCR; TCRdb's copy has only in-frame clones and leaves some out. The table records about 120,000 clones, 70% to 80% of them present only once. Sequencing used PBMCs. Receptors were obtained from a man between 40 and 49 years old in good health and CMV-seropositive.

V and J are TRBV11-2 and TRBJ2-2; TRBD1 agrees at 8 bases. The CDR3 totals 15 residues. Germline assignment: CDR1 SGHAT and CDR2 FQNNGV. The V and J ends lost 3 bases and 4 bases, in that order; junction bases with no gene match: 4. CDR3 loop: CASSFDRGPTGELFF. The CDR3 nucleotides read TGTGCCAGCAGCTTTGACAGGGGACCCACCGGGGAGCTGTTTTTT.

The chain uses TRBV5-5 and TRBJ1-5; D might be TRBD1 (6 bases). The germline V gene has CDR1 SGHKS and CDR2 YYEKEE (reference sequence). Trimming removed 0 bases from V and 1 base from J, with 8 bases in between. The CDR3 consists of 15 residues. This chain's CDR3 is CASSLGQGSNQPQHF. CDR3 nucleotides: TGTGCCAGCAGCTTGGGGCAGGGGAGCAATCAGCCCCAGCATTTT.

V and J are TRBV7-2 and TRBJ2-3; TRBD1 agrees at 7 bases. The CDR3 has 15 residues. Germline assignment: CDR1 SGHTA and CDR2 FQGNSA. J was trimmed by 4 bases and V by 2 bases; bases with no gene match: 6. DNA for the CDR3: TGTGCCAGCAGCTTAAACCCACAGGGGCCAGATACGCAGTATTTT. It specifies CASSLNPQGPDTQYF.

This rearrangement joins TRBV7-9 to TRBJ1-4; 7 bases map to TRBD1. There are 15 residues in the CDR3. The J segment lost 7 bases and the V segment lost 0 bases, leaving 5 bases of the junction unmatched. Germline CDR1 is SEHNR and CDR2 is FQNEAQ (reference sequence). CDR3 residues: CASSLADRASEKLFF. The CDR3 bases are TGTGCCAGCAGCTTAGCCGACAGGGCTAGTGAAAAACTGTTTTTT.

The chain recombines TRBV11-3 with TRBJ2-3; D remains ambiguous. This CDR3 comprises 14 residues. Between the trimmed V and J ends, which lost 5 bases and 5 bases, there was a span of 14 bases. CDR1 SGHNT and CDR2 YENEEA come from the germline V gene. CDR3 protein: CASSPGPSGDTQYF. Written as DNA, the CDR3 is TGTGCCAGCAGCCCCGGTCCCTCCGGAGATACGCAGTATTTT.

Only a few counts were recorded for this clone. The chain has TRBV15 and TRBJ2-7; tentative D call: TRBD1 (5 bases). This CDR3 is built from 14 residues. Germline V gene sequence: CDR1 LNHNV, CDR2 YYDKDF (reference sequence). V was shortened by 3 bases and J by 5 bases, with 14 bases between the two germline ends. DNA for the CDR3: TGTGCCACCAGCAGCCCTCTTCAGGGAAACGAGCAGTACTTC. It encodes CATSSPLQGNEQYF.

The chain has TRBV6-6 and TRBJ2-7; 7 bases are shared with TRBD1. Germline CDR1 reads MNHNY; CDR2 reads SVGAGI (reference sequence). The CDR3 sequence is 13 residues long. V dropped 8 bases and J dropped 2; count of bases not matched to a gene: 6. The CDR3 loop reads CASAQGNTYEQYF. DNA for the CDR3: TGTGCCAGCGCACAGGGGAACACCTACGAGCAGTACTTC.

The rearrangement uses TRBV18 and TRBJ1-2; D may be TRBD1 (6 bases). Looked up from germline, CDR1 is KGHSH and CDR2 is LQKENI. Deletions cut 4 bases from V and 6 bases from J, with 12 bases between. The CDR3 has 13 amino acids. In DNA form, the CDR3 reads TGTGCCAGCTCACAGACAGGTCAGGATGGCTACACCTTC. Residues: CASSQTGQDGYTF.

The gene calls are TRBV6-1 and TRBJ2-1, with 9 bases matching TRBD1. J lost 8 bases, V lost 4 bases, and 6 bases had no gene match. In germline, CDR1 is MNHNS, CDR2 SASEGT. The length of the CDR3 is 14 residues. The chain's CDR3 is CASSGLGQGYEQFF. The CDR3 nucleotides read TGTGCCAGCAGTGGATTGGGACAGGGTTATGAGCAGTTCTTC.

The rearrangement uses TRBV2 and TRBJ1-2; a weak D match, TRBD1 (6 bases). The CDR3 runs 13 residues. Trimming stripped 6 bases from V and 2 bases from J, with 10 bases between. The germline V gene encodes CDR1 SNHLY and CDR2 FYNNEI. Written as DNA, the CDR3 is TGTGCCAGCAGCGACGACAGGAACTATGGCTACACCTTC. Protein: CASSDDRNYGYTF.

This chain uses TRBV30 with TRBJ2-7; 9 bases are a match to TRBD1. CDR3 length: 11 amino acids. CDR1 GTSNPN and CDR2 SVGIG come from the germline V gene (reference sequence). The trim removed 7 bases at V and 7 bases at J, leaving 5 bases unmatched. The CDR3 nucleotides are TGTGCCTCACAGGGGGCGGGTGAGCAGTACTTC. Translated, it gives CASQGAGEQYF.

The V gene is TRBV4-3, the J gene TRBJ1-5, with 7 bases that match TRBD1. The CDR3 contains 14 residues. J was trimmed by 6 bases and V by 3 bases; bases with no gene match: 5. Germline V lookup: CDR1 LGHNA, CDR2 YSLEER. CDR3 coding DNA: TGCGCCAGCAGCCATTCGACAGGGACTCAGCCCCAGCATTTT. This sequence encodes CASSHSTGTQPQHF.

The chain is built from TRBV5-6 and TRBJ1-3; D call uncertain. CDR1 is SGHDT and CDR2 is YYEEEE in the germline V gene. The CDR3 length is 15 residues. Trimming took off 5 bases at V and 3 bases at J, with 15 bases between the two ends. The CDR3 DNA reads as TGTGCCAGCAGTCTTACTACCGACGGTGGAAACACCATATATTTT. Translating gives CASSLTTDGGNTIYF.

The gene calls are TRBV5-1 and TRBJ2-7, with 10 positions matching TRBD2. V lost 3 bases and J lost 4; bases outside the gene matches: 16. Germline loops: CDR1 SGHRS, CDR2 YFSETQ. The CDR3 length is 18 residues. CDR3 amino acids: CASSSHRSERGGRYEQYF. The DNA for the CDR3 is TGCGCCAGCAGCTCCCACCGGTCTGAGCGGGGGGGCCGTTACGAGCAGTACTTC.

The V and J genes are TRBV7-8 and TRBJ2-1; the match to TRBD1 covers 8 bases. The germline V gene has CDR1 SGHVS and CDR2 FQNEAQ. The CDR3 is 15 residues long. The V and J ends lost 4 bases and 8 bases, in that order; junction bases with no gene match: 10. The CDR3 DNA reads TGTGCCAGCAGCTCACAGGGGGTATTCTCAGATGAGCAGTTCTTC. This encodes CASSSQGVFSDEQFF.

The rearrangement joins TRBV2 to TRBJ1-4, with D possibly matching TRBD1 (5 bases). V lost 4 bases, J lost 8 bases, and 14 bases lay in between. Looked up from germline, CDR1 is SNHLY and CDR2 is FYNNEI. The CDR3 is 14 residues long. CDR3 sequence: CASSAGDTEEKLFF. CDR3 in DNA: TGTGCCAGCAGTGCGGGGGATACCGAGGAAAAACTGTTTTTT.

The chain links TRBV5-6 to TRBJ2-7, with D possibly TRBD2 on 6 matching bases. This CDR3 has 13 residues. The germline V gene encodes CDR1 SGHDT and CDR2 YYEEEE. V shed 4 bases and J shed 3 bases, with 11 bases lying between them. This CDR3 reads CASSVGGGYEQYF. The CDR3 nucleotides read TGTGCCAGCAGCGTCGGGGGAGGCTACGAGCAGTACTTC.

The chain links TRBV6-6 to TRBJ2-1; D ambiguous. V lost 6 bases, J lost 8 bases, and 8 bases lay in between. Per the germline V gene, CDR1 is MNHNY and CDR2 is SVGAGI (reference sequence). CDR3 length: 11 residues. For the CDR3, the DNA is TGTGCCAGCAGCATTCAATATGAGCAGTTCTTC. Its translation: CASSIQYEQFF.

This chain joins TRBV19 and TRBJ2-5, with 10 bases lining up with TRBD1. CDR1 is LNHDA, CDR2 SQIVND, per germline (reference sequence). The CDR3 runs 16 residues. Losses at the gene ends were 6 bases for V and 4 bases for J; bases not matched to a gene: 11. CDR3 sequence (DNA): TGTGCCAGTAGGGACACCGGGACAGGGGAGGGAGAGACCCAGTACTTC. It codes for CASRDTGTGEGETQYF.

This clone was observed a handful of times. The J gene is TRBJ1-2, the V gene TRBV28; 8 nucleotides align to TRBD1. V lost 1 base and J lost 2; bases outside the gene matches: 3. Germline loops: CDR1 MDHEN, CDR2 SYDVKM. This CDR3 has 15 amino acids. This CDR3 is CASSLYRGLNYGYTF. In DNA, the CDR3 is TGTGCCAGCAGTTTATACAGGGGGTTAAACTATGGCTACACCTTC.

The chain employs TRBV9 and TRBJ1-4; tentatively, D is TRBD1 (6 bases). Germline CDR1 is SGDLS and CDR2 is YYNGEE. V was pared by 4 bases and J by 3 bases, with 13 bases between. This CDR3 has 15 amino acids. CDR3 in amino acids: CASSPYRVANEKLFF. The CDR3 DNA sequence: TGTGCCAGCAGCCCCTACAGGGTGGCTAATGAAAAACTGTTTTTT.

The chain is built from TRBV6-6 and TRBJ1-1, with 11 positions matching TRBD1. J gave up 4 bases and V 6 bases, and 10 bases lay outside the gene matches. The germline V gene encodes CDR1 MNHNY and CDR2 SVGAGI (reference sequence). There are 16 residues in the CDR3. This CDR3 reads CASRHGQGASATEAFF. The CDR3 DNA sequence: TGTGCCAGCAGGCACGGACAGGGGGCTTCGGCCACTGAAGCTTTCTTT.

This chain uses TRBV9 with TRBJ2-7; 7 positions match TRBD1. The CDR3 sequence is 16 residues long. Germline V gives CDR1 SGDLS, CDR2 YYNGEE. The trim removed 0 bases at V and 2 bases at J, leaving 8 bases unmatched. CDR3 sequence: CASSVGLRGQTYEQYF. The CDR3 nucleotides are TGTGCCAGCAGCGTAGGGTTGAGGGGGCAGACCTACGAGCAGTACTTC.

This clone was detected only a few times. V is TRBV6-1 and J is TRBJ2-1; 10 bases agree with TRBD2. The CDR3 is 17 amino acids. The J segment lost 0 bases and the V segment lost 4 bases, leaving 6 bases of the junction unmatched. The germline CDR1 and CDR2 sequences are MNHNS and SASEGT. CDR3 sequence (DNA): TGTGCCAGCAGTGTTAAGCGGGGGGGTAGCTCCTACAATGAGCAGTTCTTC. This encodes CASSVKRGGSSYNEQFF.

The chain has TRBV2 and TRBJ1-2; D may be TRBD1 (5 bases). The ends were cut back, 7 bases at V and 8 bases at J, with 17 bases in the middle. The CDR3 extends over 13 amino acids. Germline V lookup: CDR1 SNHLY, CDR2 FYNNEI. CDR3 nucleotides: TGTGCCAGCAATGTCGTGTCAGGGTACGGCTACACCTTC. The encoded protein is CASNVVSGYGYTF.

The count of this clone is one. The chain combines TRBV27 with TRBJ2-7; D may be TRBD2 (6 bases). The CDR3 sequence is 13 residues long. Germline lookup yields CDR1 MNHEY and CDR2 SMNVEV (reference sequence). The ends were cut back, 6 bases at V and 7 bases at J, with 16 bases in the middle. CDR3 sequence reads: CASRSEGLGEQYF. In DNA form, the CDR3 reads TGTGCCAGCAGGTCGGAGGGCCTTGGGGAGCAGTACTTC.

This chain joins TRBV11-2 and TRBJ2-1; TRBD2 matches 9 bases. The CDR3 is made up of 16 amino acids. Germline V gene data show CDR1 as SGHAT and CDR2 as FQNNGV. V lost 5 bases to trimming and J lost 4 bases; unmatched junction nucleotides: 9. DNA of the CDR3: TGTGCCAGCAGCCAACCCTGGCTAGCGGGGTACAATGAGCAGTTCTTC. This codes for CASSQPWLAGYNEQFF.